This TCR beta chain was identified in a study of blood T cell repertoires in COVID-19. The overall study: Material from acute and convalescent COVID-19 was sourced from the United States, Italy and Spain. The analysed material was cDNA or gDNA that came from T cells, B-cell-depleted T cells, or PBMCs.

Looked up from germline, CDR1 is MNHNY and CDR2 is SVGAGI (reference sequence). V was pared by 6 bases and J by 3 bases, with 11 bases of the junction left unmatched. The CDR3 extends over 15 amino acids. The count of this clone is one. Authors' data handling: Estimated nucleated cell counts came from reference gene primer amplification. Some clones are missing from TCRdb's copy, which holds only in-frame ones; the method was immunoSEQ multiplex PCR. Clone size and the V and J calls come from that table; the DNA yielded D and trimming. The repertoire holds over 300,000 clones, more than 80% seen once, with around 6% in the top ten.

The source of this sequence is a man aged 18 to 29 who had recovered from COVID-19. Specimen: peripheral blood. The chain carries TRBV6-6 and TRBJ2-7, with 7 positions matching TRBD1. The CDR3 here is CASSAPGQTSYEQYF. The CDR3 coding sequence is TGTGCCAGCAGCGCACCGGGACAGACGAGCTACGAGCAGTACTTC.